Below, one T cell receptor (beta chain) is given with its context. This receptor's antigen is unknown. Base quality data are lacking; no much larger clone is found one base away. Whole blood was collected in K2EDTA tubes by collaborating institutions according to the institutions' own protocols. For TCRbeta analysis, collaborators shipped samples as frozen whole blood, isolated PBMCs, or DNA extracted from either of those sample types. The data derive from a study of blood T cell repertoires in COVID-19 (dated by TCRdb to about 2020). With respect to the entire study: Samples from collaborators originated in the United States, Italy and Spain and spanned both the acute and convalescent phases of COVID-19. HLA class I and class II types, where available, came from metadata supplied by the sample provider rather than from assay-based typing. The repertoires were made available in a free public database intended to serve as a resource for research on the immune response to SARS-CoV-2. A de-identified subject ID, COVID-19 status, age in years and sex were almost always included in the sample metadata. Deeply sampled blood TCRbeta repertoires from subjects exposed to, actively infected with, or recovered from COVID-19 were included in the dataset. The samples were drawn from two sources: the first 160 participants of the ongoing ImmuneRACE study, and 1,000 to 1,500 subjects contributed by 6 global collaborators. The material from the prospective study consisted of cDNA or gDNA derived from T cells, B-cell-depleted T cells, or PBMCs.

TCRbeta CDR3 regions were amplified from genomic DNA using the immunoSEQ Assay, a bias-controlled multiplex PCR. In the authors' own workflow: The number of nucleated cells in each sample was estimated from the amplification of reference gene primers within the assay. To quantify the absolute abundance of each unique TCRbeta CDR3 rearrangement, sequence reads were collapsed and filtered. For each sample, productive Simpson clonality was calculated by taking the square root of Simpson's diversity index across productive rearrangements. What TCRdb holds here is the immuneACCESS table cut down to in-frame rearrangements. Part of the clones is not present; checked against another copy, under half of the missing clones reflect an unresolved V gene, and the others are unexplained. V, J and clone size derive from that table, while D and trimming were established from the DNA sequence. The table for this sample lists about 310,000 clones; about nine tenths of them were counted only once. The ten largest clones capture 1% of the sample.

V is trimmed back by 4 bases and J by 3 bases, and the junction contains 11 bases that no gene match accounts for. From a lookup of the germline V gene, CDR1 and CDR2 are SGHDT and YYEEEE. The CDR3 starts with the cysteine, ends with the phenylalanine, and has 16 residues. Only the CDR3 DNA is retained, 48 bases long and in frame from the first base. Paper-wide results and their limitations: The quantity of clinical and demographic metadata differed by source and by participant and was supplied without curation.

The sequencing sample was made of peripheral blood. The chain is assembled from TRBV5-6 and TRBJ1-2, with TRBD1 identical over 8 junction bases. This receptor was identified in a man aged 45-65 years with active or convalescent COVID-19. For the CDR3, the sequence is CASSARTGRVYYGYTF. The DNA reads as follows: TGTGCCAGCAGCGCCAGGACAGGGAGAGTTTACTATGGCTACACCTTC.